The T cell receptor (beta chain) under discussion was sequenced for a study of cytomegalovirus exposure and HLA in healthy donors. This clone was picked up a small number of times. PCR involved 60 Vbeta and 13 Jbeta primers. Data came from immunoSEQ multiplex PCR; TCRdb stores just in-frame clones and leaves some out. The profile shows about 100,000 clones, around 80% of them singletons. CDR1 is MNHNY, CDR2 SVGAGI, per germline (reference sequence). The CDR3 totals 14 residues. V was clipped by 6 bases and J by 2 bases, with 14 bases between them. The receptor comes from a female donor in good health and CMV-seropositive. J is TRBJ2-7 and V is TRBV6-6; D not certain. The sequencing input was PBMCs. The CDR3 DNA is TGTGCCAGCAGCCCCCTCCGGTTCGCCTACGAGCAGTACTTC. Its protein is CASSPLRFAYEQYF.